A single sample is the source of the 16 T cell receptor beta chains below, sequenced in a study of blood T cell repertoires in COVID-19 (TCRdb year 2020). Library generation was performed with the immunoSEQ multiplex PCR assay. The table was pulled from immuneACCESS by TCRdb, which kept in-frame rearrangements only. Such tables lose some clones; where checked, under half of the loss comes from unresolved V genes, and the rest has no known cause. This sample gives 65,000 or so clones in total; around 86% of them show up just once. More than 2.5% of the sample is in the top ten clones. The sample comprised peripheral blood. The receptors come from a man aged 45-65 years with active COVID-19.

The chain employs TRBV2 and TRBJ2-5, with D uncertain. The germline CDR1 and CDR2 sequences are SNHLY and FYNNEI. The length of the CDR3 is 14 residues. V was clipped by 5 bases and J by 0 bases, with 10 bases between them. This CDR3 reads CASSSRSYQETQYF. The CDR3 DNA sequence: TGTGCCAGCAGTTCCCGGTCGTACCAAGAGACCCAGTACTTC.

The chain combines TRBV10-2 with TRBJ2-7, with 9 bases that match TRBD2. There are 15 residues in the CDR3. Germline CDR1 reads WSHSY; CDR2 reads SAAADI. Trimming took 0 bases from V and 2 from J; bases not matched to a gene: 2. CDR3 region: CASSESASGAYEQYF. The CDR3 DNA follows: TGCGCCAGCAGTGAGTCGGCTAGCGGGGCCTACGAGCAGTACTTC.

This chain joins TRBV5-1 and TRBJ2-3, with no clear D. This CDR3 contains 14 residues. Trimming removed 3 bases from V and 1 base from J, with 9 bases in between. The germline V gene encodes CDR1 SGHRS and CDR2 YFSETQ. As DNA, the CDR3 is TGCGCCAGCAGCTCTGGAGACCGCACAGATACGCAGTATTTT. This codes for CASSSGDRTDTQYF.

This sequence joins TRBV25-1 and TRBJ2-2; TRBD1 matches at 9 bases. V shed 7 bases and J 16 bases; nucleotides not matched to a gene: 7. Germline lookup yields CDR1 MGHDK and CDR2 SYGVNS. This CDR3 spans 11 amino acids. Here the CDR3 reads CASIGRDRAFF. The CDR3 DNA sequence: TGTGCCAGCATCGGCCGGGACAGGGCGTTTTTT. The complete variable domain, with remaining parts taken from reference TRBV25-1 and TRBJ2-2, reads EADIYQTPRYLVIGTGKKITLECSQTMGHDKMYWYQQDPGMELHLIHYSYGVNSTEKGDLSSESTVSRIRTEHFPLTLESARPSHTSQYLCASIGRDRAFFGEGSRLTVL.

This sequence joins TRBV2 and TRBJ2-1; TRBD2 aligns across 9 bases. The CDR3 contains 14 residues. V lost 8 bases, J lost 10 bases, and 12 bases stayed unmatched. The germline CDR1 and CDR2 sequences are SNHLY and FYNNEI. For the CDR3, the DNA is TGTGCCAGCGTCCTAGCGGGGCCTCTGGGCGAGCAGTTCTTC. This gives the protein CASVLAGPLGEQFF.

The gene calls are TRBV5-5 and TRBJ2-3; 8 nucleotides match TRBD1. Germline CDR1 is SGHKS and CDR2 is YYEKEE (reference sequence). J gave up 5 bases and V 5 bases, and 16 bases lay outside the gene matches. This CDR3 region has 17 residues. As DNA, the CDR3 is TGTGCCAGCAGTCTCAAGATGGACAGGGCTTCTGGAGATACGCAGTATTTT. Translating gives CASSLKMDRASGDTQYF.

The rearrangement uses TRBV7-6 and TRBJ2-5, with D unclear. V was cut by 4 bases and J by 5 bases, with 17 bases left in between. This CDR3 has 15 residues. Germline V lookup: CDR1 SGHVS, CDR2 FNYEAQ. The CDR3 DNA reads as TGTGCCAGCAGCTACCTGAGGCCCGCCGGTGAGACCCAGTACTTC. It codes for CASSYLRPAGETQYF.

V and J are TRBV13 and TRBJ1-2; D is possibly TRBD1 (5 bases). The V end was cut by 4 bases, the J end by 4 bases, with 10 bases between. This CDR3 is 13 amino acids long. Germline loops: CDR1 PRHDT, CDR2 FYEKMQ (reference sequence). CDR3 sequence: CASSSGDFYGYTF. DNA for the CDR3: TGTGCCAGCAGCTCTGGGGACTTCTATGGCTACACCTTC.

V usage is TRBV2 and J usage is TRBJ2-1, with TRBD2 matching over 10 bases. V trimming: 7 bases; J trimming: 9 bases; junction bases outside the gene matches: 6. CDR1 is SNHLY, CDR2 FYNNEI, per germline. The CDR3 totals 13 residues. CDR3 sequence: CASNLAGAPEQFF. The CDR3 coding sequence is TGTGCCAGCAATCTAGCGGGAGCTCCTGAGCAGTTCTTC.

V gene TRBV28 combines with J gene TRBJ1-2; the match to TRBD1 covers 10 bases. CDR3 length: 15 residues. From germline, CDR1 is MDHEN and CDR2 SYDVKM. The junction had 7 bases not matched to a gene; V was cut back by 4 bases and J by 5 bases. The DNA of the CDR3 is TGTGCCAGCAGTTCCTCCGGGACAGGGGAATATGGCTACACCTTC. This codes for CASSSSGTGEYGYTF.

The chain recombines TRBV7-8 with TRBJ2-5, with 10 bases matching TRBD1. The CDR3 loop spans 16 amino acids. The trim removed 3 bases at V and 5 bases at J, leaving 9 bases unmatched. The V gene's germline CDR1 is SGHVS and CDR2 FQNEAQ. The CDR3 region is CASSFFSTGGKETQYF. The CDR3 DNA sequence: TGTGCCAGCAGCTTTTTTTCGACAGGGGGCAAGGAGACCCAGTACTTC.

This chain connects TRBV4-2 to TRBJ2-2; 10 bases are a match to TRBD1. Germline assignment: CDR1 LGHNA and CDR2 YNFKEQ. With 1 base clipped from V and 6 bases from J, the junction kept 2 bases outside the gene matches. This CDR3 has 15 amino acids. Written as DNA, the CDR3 is TGTGCCAGCAGCCAAGGACAGGGGGCCGCCGGGGAGCTGTTTTTT. Translation gives CASSQGQGAAGELFF.

The V and J genes are TRBV7-2 and TRBJ2-7, with D maybe TRBD1 (6 bases). The germline V gene encodes CDR1 SGHTA and CDR2 FQGNSA. V lost 5 bases, J lost 2 bases, and 13 bases lay in between. This CDR3 is 14 amino acids long. The CDR3: CASSLGQPAYEQYF. The DNA for the CDR3 is TGTGCCAGCAGCCTCGGACAGCCAGCCTACGAGCAGTACTTC.

This clone was picked up a small number of times. The rearrangement links TRBV7-9 to TRBJ1-5, with a possible D match to TRBD1 (5 bases). The CDR3 extends over 16 amino acids. Per germline, CDR1 SEHNR and CDR2 FQNEAQ (reference sequence). V was cut by 4 bases and J by 9 bases, with 22 bases left in between. CDR3 coding DNA: TGTGCCAGCAGCTCCCGCCTTGGGGCAGTTTTAGGGCCCCAGCATTTT. Translation gives CASSSRLGAVLGPQHF.

The chain carries TRBV7-2 and TRBJ2-3; TRBD2 agrees at 7 bases. The CDR3 contains 15 residues. Trimming removed 5 bases from V and 2 bases from J; junction bases left unmatched: 7. From germline, CDR1 is SGHTA and CDR2 FQGNSA. CDR3: CASSLTSEYTDTQYF. The CDR3 DNA sequence: TGTGCCAGCAGCCTTACTAGCGAGTACACAGATACGCAGTATTTT.

The chain couples TRBV5-4 to TRBJ1-4; a possible D gene is TRBD1 (6 bases). V lost 0 bases to trimming and J lost 6 bases, with 12 bases between them. Germline-derived CDR1 and CDR2 are SGHNT and YYREEE (reference sequence). The CDR3 sequence is 15 residues long. CDR3 DNA sequence: TGTGCCAGCAGCTTGGAGGGGGGGCGCGATGAAAAACTGTTTTTT. This sequence encodes CASSLEGGRDEKLFF.